The source of this T cell receptor beta chain is a study of shared clonotypes between healthy human individuals. Study-level findings and limits: Few donors restricted represented genetic and exposure-history diversity. Between a few donors, naive CD4 clonotypes were shared at a level of about 5%.

Terminally differentiated effector memory CD45RA+ cells were left out of the naive CD8 fraction, which was CD45RO-negative and positively selected for CCR7. For this clone: Its antigen is as yet unknown.

At the deep level, the assay was run. Data came from immunoSEQ multiplex PCR; TCRdb stores just in-frame clones and leaves some out. The data contain about 1,900,000 clones, approximately 95% of them seen just once; the ten biggest clones take up 1.2%. This TCR was sampled from a man younger than 35 in good health. The sample was naive CD8+ T cells sorted from blood.

The CDR3 region has the DNA TGCGCCAGCAGCCAATCCGGGACTAGCGGAGACCTCCCAGATACGCAGTATTTT. Translation gives CASSQSGTSGDLPDTQYF. The V call is TRBV4-3, the J call TRBJ2-3; 11 positions agree with TRBD2. There are 18 residues in the CDR3. Per germline, CDR1 LGHNA and CDR2 YSLEER. V shed 2 bases and J 4 bases; nucleotides not matched to a gene: 11.